The TCR beta chain described here comes from a study of CD4 T cell repertoires in COVID-19. Profiling relied on immunoSEQ multiplex PCR, and the TCRdb table lists in-frame clones only, not all of them. The sample gives approximately 79,000 clones, roughly 85% of which show up once; 0.45% to 0.7% is in the top ten. These memory T cells were uncultured and sequenced directly after ex vivo isolation. CDR1 is SGHRS and CDR2 is YFSETQ in the germline V gene. This CDR3 comprises 14 residues. V shed 0 bases, J shed 5 bases, and the junction held 2 bases outside the gene matches. Sequences were derived from CD4+ T cells from peripheral blood, sampled after recovery from COVID-19. The chain uses TRBV5-1 and TRBJ2-1, with 7 bases lining up with TRBD2. The clonotype comes from a human donor who had COVID-19. The CDR3 sequence: CASSLVSGNNEQFF. CDR3 nucleotides: TGCGCCAGCAGCTTGGTGAGCGGGAACAATGAGCAGTTCTTC.